This TCR beta chain was sequenced for a study of Tregs in tolerant kidney transplant recipients. Whole-study results and caveats: Donor-specific Treg expansion exceeded global Treg expansion in tolerant patients, suggesting antigen drive.

On this clone itself: Its antigen is unknown.

V was clipped by 3 bases and J by 3 bases; unmatched bases: 3. CDR1 is LNHDA, CDR2 SQIVND, per germline (reference sequence). The CDR3 is 14 amino acids. Clones were read by immunoSEQ multiplex PCR, and TCRdb kept only the in-frame ones, dropping some. The sample holds 100,000 to 120,000 clones, around 90% seen once. The sample consisted of CD4+ T cells from blood, taken before the transplant. The chain carries TRBV19 and TRBJ1-2; TRBD1 matches at 8 bases. The sequence came from a human donor who received a combined kidney and bone marrow transplant. The CDR3 loop reads CASSIQTGDYGYTF. In nucleotides, the CDR3 is TGTGCCAGTAGTATCCAGACAGGGGACTATGGCTACACCTTC.